This T cell receptor (beta chain) is drawn from a study of early T cells in non-severe SARS-CoV-2 infection. Across the study: Sequencing of bulk RNA from unsorted whole blood was done, without chain pairing.

Individually, cDNA molecules had unique molecular identifiers attached to them. MiXCR, run by TCRdb on the 5' RACE reads, gives a single entry per CDR3 protein. The sample lists approximately 76,000 distinct CDR3 sequences, approximately 10% occurring once. The study's findings and limits: VDJdb matching, biased toward anti-spike CD8 responses, missed private and CD4 specificities.

This clonotype was detected a few times. The antigen remains unidentified. CDR1 is LGHDT and CDR2 is YNNKEL in the germline V gene (reference sequence). The CDR3 runs to 11 residues. V dropped 0 bases and J dropped 6 bases, with 3 bases sitting between them. The V call is TRBV3-1, the J call TRBJ2-7; no firm D call. The sequenced sample consisted of whole blood. The origin of this receptor is an adult who was a healthcare worker with PCR-confirmed SARS-CoV-2 infection or an uninfected control (not recorded which). The CDR3 here is CASSQESEQYF. The CDR3, as DNA: TGTGCCAGCAGCCAAGAAAGCGAGCAGTACTTC.